This T cell receptor (beta chain) was profiled in a study of T cell repertoires in cytomegalovirus infection. Turning to the study itself: It was the public TCR beta signatures that indicated both CMV infection and matching HLA type.

The germline V gene encodes CDR1 SEHNR and CDR2 FQNEAQ (reference sequence). This CDR3 is 15 amino acids long. With 4 bases removed from V and 6 bases from J, the gap between germline ends came to 18 bases. This clonotype has more than one count but fewer than ten. The antigen is undetermined. MiXCR, applied by TCRdb to the reads, yields one record per CDR3 protein. Seen here are roughly 220,000 distinct CDR3 sequences, 30% to 45% observed once, and the top ten hold approximately 60%. General study findings and limits: CMV-specific TCR beta clonotypes restricted by HLA-C were the ones dominating the ex vivo response.

The receptor was isolated from a human donor in good health (CMV status not recorded). Some clones in this sample may be carry-over from other donors' samples. The material was CD8+ T cells from cultured PBMCs, obtained from culture after CMV antigen stimulation. J is TRBJ1-2 and V is TRBV7-9; possible D gene TRBD1, 6 bases. The CDR3 DNA reads as TGTGCCAGCAGCTATCTACCGGGACAACAGGATGGCTACACCTTC. It codes for CASSYLPGQQDGYTF.